This T cell receptor beta chain was found in a study of human T cells and chemical hapten exposure. Study at large: Scalp application of diphenylcyclopropenone was performed weekly in patients across the entire roughly 23-week study.

The trim removed 2 bases at V and 8 bases at J, leaving 7 bases unmatched. The length of the CDR3 is 16 residues. Germline V CDR1 and CDR2: MNHEY, SVGEGT. As for time point: patch test 2, 6 weeks after DPC sensitization. Treatment: therapeutic diphenylcyclopropenone sensitization with weekly scalp DPC. Each CDR3 protein is one row after TCRdb ran MiXCR on the RACE reads. The sample holds under 450,000 distinct CDR3 sequences, 6% to 7% seen once. This chain links TRBV6-2 or TRBV6-3 with TRBJ2-1, with 12 bases lining up with TRBD2. This TCR was sampled from a woman aged 18-30 years with alopecia areata. Some clones in this sample may be carry-over from other donors' samples. Sample: whole blood, taken in connection with sensitization to the hapten diphenylcyclopropenone (DPC). The chain's CDR3 is CASSYRQLAGGDEQFF. In DNA form, the CDR3 reads TGTGCCAGCAGTTACCGCCAACTAGCGGGGGGCGATGAGCAGTTCTTC.